This entry features one T cell receptor (beta chain) sequence. As yet, its antigen is unknown. This sample is part of a study of cytomegalovirus exposure and HLA in healthy donors. Primers for the PCR totalled 60 Vbeta and 13 Jbeta. Here immunoSEQ multiplex PCR was the method, and the copy in TCRdb shows in-frame clones only, minus some. This sample has 150,000 to 200,000 clones, with roughly 80% found just once. Germline CDR1 and CDR2: MNHEY and SMNVEV (reference sequence). This CDR3 is built from 14 residues. The germline V and J ends were trimmed by 5 bases and 10 bases, with 15 bases remaining between them. Notes on the study in general: As a later analysis revealed, the rate of TCR association differed by HLA locus, with DRB1 most and HLA-C fewest. High specificity and sensitivity for cytomegalovirus status were reported for the classifier.

The origin of this receptor is a man aged 45-60 years in good health and CMV-seropositive. The rearrangement uses TRBV27 and TRBJ1-6; D may be TRBD1 (6 bases). Sample: PBMCs. The CDR3 sequence is CASSPGQRVSPLHF. CDR3 DNA sequence: TGTGCCAGCAGTCCGGGACAAAGAGTATCACCCCTCCACTTT.